This record concerns one TCR beta chain sequence. The data originate from a study of blood T cell repertoires in COVID-19. At the level of the study: Some COVID-19 samples were acute and others convalescent; all came from the United States, Italy and Spain. PBMCs, B-cell-depleted T cells, or T cells provided the cDNA or gDNA that made up the material.

Sequencing used immunoSEQ multiplex PCR; TCRdb keeps in-frame clones, though not all of them. The sample yields about 110,000 clones, about 85% seen once. Trimming took 1 base from V and 0 from J, leaving 8 bases between them. Germline V gene sequence: CDR1 SGHTA, CDR2 FQGNSA. The CDR3 loop spans 15 amino acids. The chain joins TRBV7-2 to TRBJ2-3; a weak D match, TRBD2 (5 bases). Material: peripheral blood. The sequence was collected from a man in his forties with acute or convalescent COVID-19. The CDR3 sequence is CASSLGTYSTDTQYF. CDR3 nucleotide sequence: TGTGCCAGCAGCTTAGGGACTTATAGCACAGATACGCAGTATTTT.